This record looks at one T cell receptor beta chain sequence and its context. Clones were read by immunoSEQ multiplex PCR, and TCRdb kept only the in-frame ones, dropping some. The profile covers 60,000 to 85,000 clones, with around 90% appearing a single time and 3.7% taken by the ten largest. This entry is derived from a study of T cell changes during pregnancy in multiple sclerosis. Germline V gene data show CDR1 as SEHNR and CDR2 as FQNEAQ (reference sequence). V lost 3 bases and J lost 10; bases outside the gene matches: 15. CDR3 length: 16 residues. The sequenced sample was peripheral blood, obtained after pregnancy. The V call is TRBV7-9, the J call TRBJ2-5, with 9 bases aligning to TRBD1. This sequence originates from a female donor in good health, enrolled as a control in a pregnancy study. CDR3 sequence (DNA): TGTGCCAGCAGCTTTCCAGGACAGGGGAGAAAAGGGGGCCAGTACTTC. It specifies CASSFPGQGRKGGQYF.